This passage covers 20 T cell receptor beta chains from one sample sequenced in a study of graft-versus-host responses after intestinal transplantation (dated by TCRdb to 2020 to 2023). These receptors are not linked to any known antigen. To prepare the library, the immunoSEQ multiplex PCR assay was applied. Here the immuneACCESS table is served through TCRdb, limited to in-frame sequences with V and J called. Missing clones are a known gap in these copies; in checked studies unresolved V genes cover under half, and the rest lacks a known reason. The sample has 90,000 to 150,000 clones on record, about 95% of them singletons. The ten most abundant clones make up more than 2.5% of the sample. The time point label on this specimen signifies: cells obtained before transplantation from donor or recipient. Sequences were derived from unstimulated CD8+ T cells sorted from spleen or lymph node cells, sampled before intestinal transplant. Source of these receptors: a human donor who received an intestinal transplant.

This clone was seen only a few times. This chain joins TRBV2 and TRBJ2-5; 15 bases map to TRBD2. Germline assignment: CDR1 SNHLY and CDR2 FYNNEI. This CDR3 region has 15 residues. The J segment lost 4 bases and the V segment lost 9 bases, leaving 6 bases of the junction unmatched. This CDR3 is CARGRTSGRGETQYF. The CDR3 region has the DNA TGTGCCAGGGGACGGACTAGCGGGAGGGGAGAGACCCAGTACTTC.

The DNA for the CDR3 is TGTGCCAGCAGCTTCGGGACAGGGGGCACCGGGGAGCTGTTTTTT. This codes for CASSFGTGGTGELFF. The genes are TRBV6-5 and TRBJ2-2; 11 bases are shared with TRBD1. With V trimmed by 6 bases and J by 4 bases, 4 bases remained unmatched. In germline, CDR1 is MNHEY, CDR2 SVGAGI. The CDR3 spans 15 residues.

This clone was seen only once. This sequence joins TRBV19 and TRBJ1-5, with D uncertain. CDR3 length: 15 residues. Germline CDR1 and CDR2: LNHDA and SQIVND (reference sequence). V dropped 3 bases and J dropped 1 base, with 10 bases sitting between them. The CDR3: CASSMTGGSNQPQHF. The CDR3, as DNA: TGTGCCAGTAGTATGACGGGAGGGAGCAATCAGCCCCAGCATTTT.

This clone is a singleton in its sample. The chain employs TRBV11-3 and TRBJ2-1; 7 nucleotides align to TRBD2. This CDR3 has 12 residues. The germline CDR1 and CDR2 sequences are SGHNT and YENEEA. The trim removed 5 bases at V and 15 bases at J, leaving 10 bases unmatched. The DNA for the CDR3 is TGTGCCAGCAGCCTAACTAGCGCCAGGATGTTCTTC. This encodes CASSLTSARMFF.

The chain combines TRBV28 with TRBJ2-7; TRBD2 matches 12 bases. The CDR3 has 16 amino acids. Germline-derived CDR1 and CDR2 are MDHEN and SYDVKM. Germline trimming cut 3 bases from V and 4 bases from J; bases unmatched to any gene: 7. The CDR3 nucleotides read TGTGCCAGCAGTTTCCCTGGACTAGCGGGAACTTACGAGCAGTACTTC. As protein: CASSFPGLAGTYEQYF.

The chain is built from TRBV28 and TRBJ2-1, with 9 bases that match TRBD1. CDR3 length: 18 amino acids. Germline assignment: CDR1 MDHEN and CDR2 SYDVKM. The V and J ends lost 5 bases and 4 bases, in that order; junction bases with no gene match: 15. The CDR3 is CASSRPGTGPGVYNEQFF. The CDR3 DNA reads TGTGCCAGCAGTCGTCCCGGGACAGGGCCGGGGGTATACAATGAGCAGTTCTTC.

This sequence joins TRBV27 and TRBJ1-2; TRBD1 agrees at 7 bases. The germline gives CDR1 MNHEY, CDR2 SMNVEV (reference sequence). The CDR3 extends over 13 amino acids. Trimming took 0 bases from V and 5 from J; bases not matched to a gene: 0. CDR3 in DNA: TGTGCCAGCAGTTTATCCAGGGGGTATGGCTACACCTTC. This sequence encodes CASSLSRGYGYTF.

The CDR3 DNA sequence: TGTGCCAGCAGGACGACTAGCGGGAGGACCAAAAACATTCAGTACTTC. Encoded protein: CASRTTSGRTKNIQYF. The chain joins TRBV28 to TRBJ2-4; 13 bases are shared with TRBD2. The V and J ends lost 6 bases and 2 bases, in that order; junction bases with no gene match: 4. CDR1 and CDR2 from the germline V gene are MDHEN and SYDVKM. The CDR3 sequence is 16 residues long.

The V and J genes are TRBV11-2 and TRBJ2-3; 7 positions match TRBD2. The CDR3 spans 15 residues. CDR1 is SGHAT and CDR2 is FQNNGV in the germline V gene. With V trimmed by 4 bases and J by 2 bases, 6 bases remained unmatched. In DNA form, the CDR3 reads TGTGCCAGCAGCTCCCTAGCGGAGCTCACAGATACGCAGTATTTT. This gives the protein CASSSLAELTDTQYF.

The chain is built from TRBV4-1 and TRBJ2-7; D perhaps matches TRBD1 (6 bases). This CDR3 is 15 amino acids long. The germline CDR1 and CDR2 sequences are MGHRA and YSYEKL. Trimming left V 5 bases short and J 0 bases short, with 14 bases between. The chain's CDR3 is CASSIRDTVSYEQYF. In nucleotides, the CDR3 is TGCGCCAGCAGCATCCGGGACACTGTCTCCTACGAGCAGTACTTC.

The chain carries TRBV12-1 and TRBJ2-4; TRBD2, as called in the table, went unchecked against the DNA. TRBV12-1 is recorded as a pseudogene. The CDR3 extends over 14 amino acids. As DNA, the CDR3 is TGTGCCAGCAGCCCCGTTCGAGCCAAAAACATTCAGTACTTC. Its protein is CASSPVRAKNIQYF.

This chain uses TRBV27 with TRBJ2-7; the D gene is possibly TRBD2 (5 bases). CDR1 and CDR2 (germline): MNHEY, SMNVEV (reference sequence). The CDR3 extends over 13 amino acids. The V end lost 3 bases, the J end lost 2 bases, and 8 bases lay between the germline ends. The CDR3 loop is CASSLVGAYEQYF. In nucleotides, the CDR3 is TGTGCCAGCAGTTTGGTGGGAGCCTACGAGCAGTACTTC.

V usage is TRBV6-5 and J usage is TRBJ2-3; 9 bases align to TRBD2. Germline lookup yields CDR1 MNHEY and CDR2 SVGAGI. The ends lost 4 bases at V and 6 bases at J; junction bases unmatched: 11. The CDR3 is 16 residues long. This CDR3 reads CASSWTSAEVLDTQYF. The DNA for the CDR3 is TGTGCCAGCAGTTGGACTAGCGCGGAGGTTTTGGATACGCAGTATTTT.

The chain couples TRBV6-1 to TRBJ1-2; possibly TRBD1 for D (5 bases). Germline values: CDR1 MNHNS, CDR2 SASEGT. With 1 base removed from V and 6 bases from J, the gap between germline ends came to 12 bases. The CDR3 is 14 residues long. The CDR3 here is CASSEVGRDDGYTF. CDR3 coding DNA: TGTGCCAGCAGTGAAGTGGGCAGGGATGATGGCTACACCTTC.

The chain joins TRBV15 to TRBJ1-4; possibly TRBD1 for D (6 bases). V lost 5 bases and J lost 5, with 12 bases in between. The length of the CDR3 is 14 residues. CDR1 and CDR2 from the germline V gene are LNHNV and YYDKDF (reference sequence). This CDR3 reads CATSDRDKNEKLFF. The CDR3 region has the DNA TGTGCCACCAGCGACCGGGACAAAAATGAAAAACTGTTTTTT.

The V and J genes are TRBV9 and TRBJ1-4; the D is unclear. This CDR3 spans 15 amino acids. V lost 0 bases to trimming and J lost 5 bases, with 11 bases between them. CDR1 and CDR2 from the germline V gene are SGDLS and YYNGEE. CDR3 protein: CASSVGASGNEKLFF. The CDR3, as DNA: TGTGCCAGCAGCGTAGGGGCTAGCGGGAATGAAAAACTGTTTTTT. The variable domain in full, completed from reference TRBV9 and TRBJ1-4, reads DSGVTQTPKHLITATGQRVTLRCSPRSGDLSVYWYQQSLDQGLQFLIQYYNGEERAKGNILERFSAQQFPDLHSELNLSSLELGDSALYFCASSVGASGNEKLFFGSGTQLSVL.

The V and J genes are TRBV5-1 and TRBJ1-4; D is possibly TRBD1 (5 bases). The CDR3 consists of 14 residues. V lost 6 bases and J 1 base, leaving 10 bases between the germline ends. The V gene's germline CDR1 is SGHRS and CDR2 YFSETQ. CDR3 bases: TGCGCCAGCACCGAGACAGAAACTAATGAAAAACTGTTTTTT. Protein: CASTETETNEKLFF.

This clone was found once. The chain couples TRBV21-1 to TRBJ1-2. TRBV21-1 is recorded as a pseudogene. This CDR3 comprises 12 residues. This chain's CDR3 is CASSKVPYGYTF. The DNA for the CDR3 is TGTGCCAGCAGCAAAGTTCCGTATGGCTACACCTTC.

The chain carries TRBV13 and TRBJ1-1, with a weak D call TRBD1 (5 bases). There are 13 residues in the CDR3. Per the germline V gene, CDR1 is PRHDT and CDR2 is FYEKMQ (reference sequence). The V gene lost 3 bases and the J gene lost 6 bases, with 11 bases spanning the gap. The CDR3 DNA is TGTGCCAGCAGCTTCCAGGGATACGCTGAAGCTTTCTTT. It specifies CASSFQGYAEAFF.

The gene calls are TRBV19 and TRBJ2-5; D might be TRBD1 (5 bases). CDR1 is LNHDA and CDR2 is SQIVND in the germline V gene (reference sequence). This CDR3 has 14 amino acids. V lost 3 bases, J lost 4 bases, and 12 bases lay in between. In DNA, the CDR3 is TGTGCCAGTAGTATTTTAGGGGTAGGAGAGACCCAGTACTTC. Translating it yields CASSILGVGETQYF.